The next 17 T cell receptor beta chains were all read from a single sample in a study of blood T cell repertoires in COVID-19. TCRdb's copy holds only in-frame clones and misses some; the assay was immunoSEQ multiplex PCR. The sample records roughly 53,000 clones, approximately 80% being singletons. Sequencing used peripheral blood. These receptors all stem from a human donor in a cohort sampled during active COVID-19.

The V gene is TRBV5-8, the J gene TRBJ2-3; D might be TRBD2 (6 bases). The CDR3 is 16 residues long. Germline CDR1 reads SGHTS; CDR2 reads YDEGEE. The germline V and J ends were trimmed by 4 bases and 2 bases, with 17 bases remaining between them. CDR3 bases: TGTGCCAGCAGCCGCGGGGCCAGCGGAATCACAGATACGCAGTATTTT. It encodes CASSRGASGITDTQYF.

The chain recombines TRBV5-6 with TRBJ2-7; possibly TRBD2 for D (6 bases). The germline V gene has CDR1 SGHDT and CDR2 YYEEEE. The CDR3 is 13 amino acids. V dropped 4 bases and J dropped 3 bases, with 11 bases sitting between them. The CDR3 DNA reads TGTGCCAGCAGCGATCGGCGGGACTACGAGCAGTACTTC. It yields the protein CASSDRRDYEQYF.

CDR3 sequence reads: CASSIQRGTEAFF. In DNA form, the CDR3 reads TGTGCCAGTAGCATTCAGCGGGGAACCGAAGCTTTCTTT. The chain combines TRBV19 with TRBJ1-1; D unresolved. Per germline, CDR1 LNHDA and CDR2 SQIVND (reference sequence). Trimming took off 6 bases at V and 8 bases at J, with 16 bases between the two ends. This CDR3 comprises 13 residues.

This clone was seen more than once but under ten times. This chain uses TRBV27 with TRBJ2-5, with TRBD1 matching over 9 bases. V dropped 6 bases and J dropped 5; count of bases not matched to a gene: 10. This CDR3 comprises 15 residues. Per germline, CDR1 MNHEY and CDR2 SMNVEV (reference sequence). The CDR3, as DNA: TGTGCCAGCAGCACCGGGACAGGGTCATGGGAGACCCAGTACTTC. Its protein is CASSTGTGSWETQYF.

This chain links TRBV7-3 with TRBJ2-3, with a weak D call TRBD2 (6 bases). Germline assignment: CDR1 SGHTA and CDR2 FQGTGA. The CDR3 length is 15 residues. V was pared by 2 bases and J by 6 bases, with 15 bases between. The CDR3 is CASSLSSAGRDTQYF. For the CDR3, the DNA is TGTGCCAGCAGCTTATCAAGTGCGGGGAGGGATACGCAGTATTTT.

This rearrangement joins TRBV7-3 to TRBJ2-2; D is undetermined. This CDR3 contains 16 residues. Deletions cut 0 bases from V and 3 bases from J, with 11 bases between. Germline V lookup: CDR1 SGHTA, CDR2 FQGTGA. CDR3 amino acids: CASSLTSLGDTGELFF. The CDR3 region has the DNA TGTGCCAGCAGCTTAACGAGCCTAGGTGACACCGGGGAGCTGTTTTTT.

The sample holds a few counts of this clone. The gene calls are TRBV11-2 and TRBJ2-3, with 8 bases lining up with TRBD1. This CDR3 is 13 amino acids long. Per germline, CDR1 SGHAT and CDR2 FQNNGV. V gave up 6 bases and J gave up 6 bases; unmatched junction bases: 5. Here the CDR3 reads CASRRTGLDTQYF. In DNA form, the CDR3 reads TGTGCCAGCAGACGGACAGGGTTGGATACGCAGTATTTT.

The genes are TRBV3-1 (or the pseudogene TRBV3-2) and TRBJ2-3, with 7 bases fitting TRBD1. CDR3 length: 16 amino acids. V shed 3 bases, J shed 0 bases, and the junction held 6 bases outside the gene matches. Germline CDR1 and CDR2: LGHDT and YNNKEL (reference sequence). Here the CDR3 reads CASSHSTGESTDTQYF. The DNA for the CDR3 is TGTGCCAGCAGCCACTCAACAGGGGAGAGCACAGATACGCAGTATTTT.

This clone was seen a single time. The chain combines TRBV15 with TRBJ1-3; D is uncertain. This CDR3 comprises 17 residues. The V end lost 4 bases, the J end lost 4 bases, and 20 bases lay between the germline ends. Germline CDR1 LNHNV, CDR2 YYDKDF (reference sequence). In nucleotides, the CDR3 is TGTGCCACCAGCAAGTGGTCGTTGGCTTTGGCCGGAAACACCATATATTTT. Translation gives CATSKWSLALAGNTIYF.

The CDR3 coding sequence is TGTGCCAGCAGTGATGCCTGGTCAGGGGGCGAGCAGTTCTTC. Translation: CASSDAWSGGEQFF. The chain combines TRBV6-1 with TRBJ2-1; 8 positions agree with TRBD1. V dropped 3 bases and J dropped 10; count of bases not matched to a gene: 8. The CDR3 is 14 residues long. Looked up from germline, CDR1 is MNHNS and CDR2 is SASEGT.

This clone was detected only once. This chain connects TRBV5-1 to TRBJ1-2; weak D call: TRBD1 (5 bases). The length of the CDR3 is 15 residues. V was pared by 0 bases and J by 5 bases, with 14 bases between. The germline V gene encodes CDR1 SGHRS and CDR2 YFSETQ. The CDR3 spells CASSLEGAGVYGYTF. CDR3 bases: TGCGCCAGCAGCTTGGAAGGGGCGGGGGTGTATGGCTACACCTTC.

The V call is TRBV6-6, the J call TRBJ2-3; 7 nucleotides align to TRBD1. CDR1 is MNHNY, CDR2 SVGAGI, per germline (reference sequence). Losses at the gene ends were 2 bases for V and 5 bases for J; bases not matched to a gene: 4. This CDR3 has 14 residues. This CDR3 reads CASSYDTGVDTQYF. In DNA, the CDR3 is TGTGCCAGCAGTTACGATACAGGGGTAGATACGCAGTATTTT.

V and J are TRBV7-9 and TRBJ2-3; D is perhaps TRBD2 (6 bases). The CDR3 has 13 residues. V was shortened by 8 bases and J by 3 bases, with 12 bases between the two germline ends. Looked up from germline, CDR1 is SEHNR and CDR2 is FQNEAQ (reference sequence). As DNA, the CDR3 is TGTGCCAGCTATGGCGGGATAACAGATACGCAGTATTTT. It specifies CASYGGITDTQYF.

The chain recombines TRBV5-6 with TRBJ2-3; the match to TRBD2 covers 8 bases. After removal of 4 bases from V and 3 bases from J, the junction contained 10 bases not matched to a gene. CDR3 length: 16 residues. Germline loops: CDR1 SGHDT, CDR2 YYEEEE. CDR3 DNA: TGTGCCAGCAGCCCAGCGGAGCGGGAGTATACAGATACGCAGTATTTT. Translating gives CASSPAEREYTDTQYF.

This clone has more than one count but fewer than ten. This chain joins TRBV5-5 and TRBJ2-3; D may be TRBD2 (6 bases). The ends were cut back, 4 bases at V and 0 bases at J, with 9 bases in the middle. CDR3 length: 14 residues. CDR1 SGHKS and CDR2 YYEKEE come from the germline V gene (reference sequence). As DNA, the CDR3 is TGTGCCAGCAGCGACGGGGGTAGCACAGATACGCAGTATTTT. This translates into CASSDGGSTDTQYF.

A single count supports this clone. The genes are TRBV7-2 and TRBJ1-3; TRBD1 might be the D (5 bases). Looked up from germline, CDR1 is SGHTA and CDR2 is FQGNSA. V gave up 11 bases and J gave up 3 bases, with 14 bases separating them. This CDR3 is built from 13 residues. In nucleotides, the CDR3 is TGTGCCGTGGGCCCCGGGGGTGGAAACACCATATATTTT. It translates to CAVGPGGGNTIYF.

Turning to this clone: At one end, the junction sequence differs from germline, possibly due to a read error. This chain joins TRBV29-1 and TRBJ2-1, with 9 bases matching TRBD1. Germline V gene sequence: CDR1 SQVTM, CDR2 ANQGSEA. The CDR3 is 13 residues long. The CDR3 bases are TGCAGCGCTGAACAGGGGGCTAGCAATGAGCAGTTCTTC. Translating gives CSAEQGASNEQFF.